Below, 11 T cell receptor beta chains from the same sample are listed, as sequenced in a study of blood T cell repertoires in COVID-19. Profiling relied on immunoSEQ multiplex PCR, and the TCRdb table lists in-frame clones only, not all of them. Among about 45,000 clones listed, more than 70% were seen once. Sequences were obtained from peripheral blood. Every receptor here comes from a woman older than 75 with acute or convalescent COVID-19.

CDR3: CASRPTPSSGNTIYF. CDR3 nucleotide sequence: TGTGCCAGCAGACCCACACCTAGCTCTGGAAACACCATATATTTT. The chain recombines TRBV6-4 with TRBJ1-3; D is uncertain. Germline lookup yields CDR1 MRHNA and CDR2 SNTAGT. The CDR3 loop spans 15 amino acids. Trimming took off 6 bases at V and 0 bases at J, with 12 bases between the two ends.

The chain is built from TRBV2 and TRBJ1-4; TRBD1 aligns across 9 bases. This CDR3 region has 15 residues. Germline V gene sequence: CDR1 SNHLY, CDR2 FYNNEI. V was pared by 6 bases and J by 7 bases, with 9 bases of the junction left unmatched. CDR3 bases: TGTGCCAGCAGACCTCTACAGGGGGCTCGTGAAAAACTGTTTTTT. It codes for CASRPLQGAREKLFF.

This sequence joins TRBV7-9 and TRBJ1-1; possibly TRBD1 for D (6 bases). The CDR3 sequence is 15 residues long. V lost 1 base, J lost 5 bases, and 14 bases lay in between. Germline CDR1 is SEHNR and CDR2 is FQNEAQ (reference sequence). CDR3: CASSLVGAVGTEAFF. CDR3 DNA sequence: TGTGCCAGCAGCTTAGTGGGGGCCGTTGGGACTGAAGCTTTCTTT. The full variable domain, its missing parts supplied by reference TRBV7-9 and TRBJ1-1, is DTGVSQNPRHKITKRGQNVTFRCDPISEHNRLYWYRQTLGQGPEFLTYFQNEAQLEKSRLLSDRFSAERPKGSFSTLEIQRTEQGDSAMYLCASSLVGAVGTEAFFGQGTRLTVV.

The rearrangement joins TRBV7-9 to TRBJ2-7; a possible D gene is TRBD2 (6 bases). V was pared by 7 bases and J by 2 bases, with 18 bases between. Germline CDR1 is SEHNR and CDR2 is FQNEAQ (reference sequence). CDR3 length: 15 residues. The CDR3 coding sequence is TGTGCCAGCACTGATGCCGGGGGACCCGCCTACGAGCAGTACTTC. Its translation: CASTDAGGPAYEQYF. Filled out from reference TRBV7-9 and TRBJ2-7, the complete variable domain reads DTGVSQNPRHKITKRGQNVTFRCDPISEHNRLYWYRQTLGQGPEFLTYFQNEAQLEKSRLLSDRFSAERPKGSFSTLEIQRTEQGDSAMYLCASTDAGGPAYEQYFGPGTRLTVT.

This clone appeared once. The CDR3 coding sequence is TGTGCCAGCAGCTCCGTCTACTCTGGAAACACCATATATTTT. This codes for CASSSVYSGNTIYF. The genes are TRBV7-2 and TRBJ1-3; D is unclear. The CDR3 is made up of 14 amino acids. V lost 4 bases, J lost 0 bases, and 7 bases lay in between. From germline, CDR1 is SGHTA and CDR2 FQGNSA.

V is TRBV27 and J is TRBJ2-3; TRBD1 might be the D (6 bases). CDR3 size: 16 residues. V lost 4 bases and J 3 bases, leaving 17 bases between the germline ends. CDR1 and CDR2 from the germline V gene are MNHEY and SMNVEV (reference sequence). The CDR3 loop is CASSSSTLGTTDTQYF. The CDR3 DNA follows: TGTGCCAGCAGTTCATCTACATTGGGGACAACAGATACGCAGTATTTT.

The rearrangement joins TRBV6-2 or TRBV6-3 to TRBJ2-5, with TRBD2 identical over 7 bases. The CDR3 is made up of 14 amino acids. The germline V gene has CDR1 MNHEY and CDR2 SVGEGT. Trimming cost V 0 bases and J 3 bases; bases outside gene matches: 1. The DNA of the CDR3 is TGTGCCAGCAGTTACTCGGGAGGGGAAGAGACCCAGTACTTC. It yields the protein CASSYSGGEETQYF.

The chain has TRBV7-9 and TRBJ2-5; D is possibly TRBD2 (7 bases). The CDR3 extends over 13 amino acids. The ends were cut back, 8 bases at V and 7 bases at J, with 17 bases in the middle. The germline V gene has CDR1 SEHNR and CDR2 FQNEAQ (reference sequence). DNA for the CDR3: TGTGCCAGCGGCTCAGGGGAGGGGGTGACCCAGTACTTC. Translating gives CASGSGEGVTQYF.

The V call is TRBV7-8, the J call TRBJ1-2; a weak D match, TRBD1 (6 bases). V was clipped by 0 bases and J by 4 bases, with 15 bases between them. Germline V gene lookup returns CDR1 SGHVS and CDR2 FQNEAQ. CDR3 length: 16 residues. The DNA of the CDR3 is TGTGCCAGCAGCTTAGCACCCAGGGGAGACTCCTATGGCTACACCTTC. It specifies CASSLAPRGDSYGYTF.

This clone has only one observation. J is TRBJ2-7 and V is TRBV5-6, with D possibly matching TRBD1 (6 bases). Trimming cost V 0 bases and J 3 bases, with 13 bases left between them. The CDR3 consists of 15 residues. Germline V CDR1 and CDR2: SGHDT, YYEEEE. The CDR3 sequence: CASSLGGRNIYEQYF. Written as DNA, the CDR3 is TGTGCCAGCAGCTTGGGGGGGCGAAATATCTACGAGCAGTACTTC.

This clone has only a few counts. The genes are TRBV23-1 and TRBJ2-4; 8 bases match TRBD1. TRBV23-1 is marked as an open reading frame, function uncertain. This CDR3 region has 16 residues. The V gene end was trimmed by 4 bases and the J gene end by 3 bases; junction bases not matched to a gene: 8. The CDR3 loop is CASSRATGDGKNIQYF. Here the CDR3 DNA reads TGCGCCAGCAGTCGGGCGACAGGGGATGGCAAAAACATTCAGTACTTC.